This is a list of T cell receptor beta chains from one sample in a study of CD8+ T cells in alopecia areata. Profiling relied on immunoSEQ multiplex PCR, and the TCRdb table lists in-frame clones only, not all of them. Of hundreds of thousands of clones in the sample, approximately 67% were seen once. Sequenced material: CD4+ T cells sorted from blood, taken at approximately week 45, from a patient treated with tofacitinib. Every receptor here comes from a human donor with alopecia areata. Both conserved end residues are part of each CDR3. D genes are given only for firm matches. Rows may omit the clone size; those that give it use once, few, many or a size class.

v_gene	abundance	j_gene	len	d_gene	CDR3nt	CDR3aa
TRBV2	.	TRBJ2-7	12	.	TGTGCCAGAGCGGAGTCTCCCTACGAGCAGTACTTC	CARAESPYEQYF
TRBV30	.	TRBJ1-2	13	.	TGTGCCTGGAGTGTGGGAGGGTCTTTTGCGGACACCTTC	CAWSVGGSFADTF
TRBV6-6	once	TRBJ2-1	15	TRBD2	TGTGCCAGCAGTGACAGCGGGGGGGCCTACAATGAGCAGTTCTTC	CASSDSGGAYNEQFF
TRBV30	.	TRBJ1-1	13	.	TGTGCCTGGAGTGTTTCCGGTGTCACAGAAGCTTTCTTT	CAWSVSGVTEAFF
TRBV7-8	many	TRBJ2-5	16	TRBD1	TGTGCCAGCAGCTTAGCAACGGGACAGGGGAGGGAGACCCAGTACTTC	CASSLATGQGRETQYF
TRBV2	.	TRBJ2-7	17	.	TGTGCCAGCAGCTTGCTAACAGGGAGCGGGCGCTCCTACGAGCAGTACTTC	CASSLLTGSGRSYEQYF
TRBV7-2	.	TRBJ1-5	12	.	TGTGCCAGCAGCTTAACCAGGCAGCCCCAGCATTTT	CASSLTRQPQHF
TRBV30	.	TRBJ2-2	12	.	TGTGCCTGGAGTGTGTCCGCCGGGGAGCTGTTTTTT	CAWSVSAGELFF
TRBV6-6	.	TRBJ2-7	15	.	TGTGCCAGCAGCCCAGGGTTCGTTGAGGGCAACGAGCAGTACTTC	CASSPGFVEGNEQYF
TRBV14	.	TRBJ2-1	15	.	TGTGCCAGCAGCCAAGTCCAGGGAAGGTACAATGAGCAGTTCTTC	CASSQVQGRYNEQFF
TRBV5-1	.	TRBJ2-2	11	.	TGCGCCAGCAGCTTAGAGGAACGGCTGTTTTTT	CASSLEERLFF
TRBV6-4	.	TRBJ1-5	13	.	TGTGCCAGCAGGAAAAAGGGGAATCAGCCCCAGCATTTT	CASRKKGNQPQHF
TRBV28	.	TRBJ2-1	10	.	TGTGCCAGCCGGGACGAGGACGAGTTCTTC	CASRDEDEFF
TRBV30	.	TRBJ1-1	12	.	TGTGCCTGGGGAGACACGAACCCTGAAGCTTTCTTT	CAWGDTNPEAFF
TRBV11-2	.	TRBJ2-7	16	TRBD2	TGTGCCAGCAGCTTAGAAATAGCGGGGGGCCCTTACGAGCAGTACTTC	CASSLEIAGGPYEQYF
TRBV5-1	.	TRBJ2-5	15	TRBD1	TGCGCCAGCAGCTTGGGACAGGGGGTCCTAGAGACCCAGTACTTC	CASSLGQGVLETQYF
TRBV25-1	.	TRBJ2-7	14	TRBD1	TGTGCCAGCAGTGATTCGACAGGGAACTACGAGCAGTACTTC	CASSDSTGNYEQYF
TRBV5-1	few	TRBJ2-3	16	TRBD2	TGCGCCAGCAGCTTGAGGGGACTAGCGGGGGTGGATACGCAGTATTTT	CASSLRGLAGVDTQYF
TRBV10-3	.	TRBJ2-5	13	TRBD1	TGTGCCACCGCCGGACAGGACTCGGAGACCCAGTACTTC	CATAGQDSETQYF
TRBV25-1	.	TRBJ1-1	15	.	TGTGCCAGCCCTTCTTGGGGGGTGGGTAGGACTGAAGCTTTCTTT	CASPSWGVGRTEAFF
TRBV7-7	.	TRBJ2-2	14	.	TGTGCCAGCAGCTTCGGAACGCTGGCCGGGGAGCTGTTTTTT	CASSFGTLAGELFF
TRBV10-3	.	TRBJ1-5	13	.	TGTGCCATCAGGACAGACAGCAATCAGCCCCAGCATTTT	CAIRTDSNQPQHF
TRBV5-1	.	TRBJ1-1	14	.	TGCGCCAGCAGCTCAGGGGCGGGGAACACTGAAGCTTTCTTT	CASSSGAGNTEAFF
TRBV11-2	.	TRBJ2-2	18	TRBD1	TGTGCCAGCAGCTCCGCTGGGGACAGGCTGACGAACACCGGGGAGCTGTTTTTT	CASSSAGDRLTNTGELFF
TRBV25-1	.	TRBJ1-6	15	.	TGTGCCAGCAGTGAATTCAGGGGCCAGGGTTCACCCCTCCACTTT	CASSEFRGQGSPLHF
TRBV30	.	TRBJ1-2	14	.	TGTGCCTGGAGTGTAGGGTCGCGACAGGATGGCTACACCTTC	CAWSVGSRQDGYTF
TRBV29-1	.	TRBJ1-1	13	.	TGCAGCGTTGCAGGGTTGGTGGGCACTGAAGCTTTCTTT	CSVAGLVGTEAFF
TRBV9	.	TRBJ1-2	16	.	TGTGCCAGCAGCCGCCATGAGGGCGTCGGATACTATGGCTACACCTTC	CASSRHEGVGYYGYTF
TRBV7-6	once	TRBJ2-7	13	.	TGTGCCAGCAGCTTAGGTACGGGGGCAATCGAGTACTTC	CASSLGTGAIEYF
TRBV29-1	few	TRBJ2-5	14	TRBD2	TGCAGCGTTGAAGGTGCGGGGGGGGTAGAGACCCAGTACTTC	CSVEGAGGVETQYF
TRBV2	.	TRBJ1-1	11	.	TGTGCCAGCATATACCACACTGAAGCTTTCTTT	CASIYHTEAFF
TRBV7-6	few	TRBJ2-2	14	.	TGTGCCAGCAGTGAACGAACGAGTCCCGGGGAGCTGTTTTTT	CASSERTSPGELFF
TRBV2	.	TRBJ1-5	11	.	TGTGCCAGCAAAGGGGAGCAGCCCCAGCATTTT	CASKGEQPQHF
TRBV27	few	TRBJ2-6	19	.	TGTGCCAGCAGTTTTAAGGGGGGAACTCAAACCCCCGGGGCCAACGTCCTGACTTTC	CASSFKGGTQTPGANVLTF
TRBV5-1	.	TRBJ2-3	16	TRBD1	TGCGCCAGCAGCTGGGGGACAGATACTCGCACAGATACGCAGTATTTT	CASSWGTDTRTDTQYF
TRBV27	.	TRBJ2-5	17	TRBD2	TGTGCCAGCAGTTCCCAGCTCGGGGGGGGAGGGCAAGAGACCCAGTACTTC	CASSSQLGGGGQETQYF
TRBV25-1	.	TRBJ1-2	15	TRBD1	TGTGCCAGCAGTGCTAGACAGGGATCGCGCTATGGCTACACCTTC	CASSARQGSRYGYTF
TRBV14	few	TRBJ2-1	14	.	TGTGCCAGCAGCCAAGTTAAGGGGCACAATGAGCAGTTCTTC	CASSQVKGHNEQFF
TRBV29-1	few	TRBJ2-1	13	.	TGCAGCGGATGGGTGCCCGCCTACAATGAGCAGTTCTTC	CSGWVPAYNEQFF
TRBV29-1	.	TRBJ2-3	14	.	TGCAGCGTTGACAGGGGGGTAAGGACAGATACGCAGTATTTT	CSVDRGVRTDTQYF